Shown below are 18 T cell receptor beta chains from a single sample sequenced in a study of T cell changes during pregnancy in multiple sclerosis. TCRdb keeps only in-frame clones here, not all; method: immunoSEQ multiplex PCR. Of 25,000 to 35,000 clones listed, over 85% are singletons. Sequences were derived from CD4+ T cells from peripheral blood mononuclear cells, sampled in the second trimester of pregnancy. The receptors come from a female donor in good health, enrolled as a control in a pregnancy study.

This chain connects TRBV19 to TRBJ2-5, with TRBD2 matching over 9 bases. V was pared by 6 bases and J by 2 bases, with 7 bases of the junction left unmatched. The CDR3 is 15 residues long. CDR1 and CDR2 from the germline V gene are LNHDA and SQIVND (reference sequence). Here the CDR3 DNA reads TGTGCCAGTAGAGCAGGCGGGAGGGCACAAGAGACCCAGTACTTC. Translated, it gives CASRAGGRAQETQYF.

CDR3 DNA: TGTGCCAGCAGCTTGGACCGACTAGCGGGAGGCGAGCAGTACTTC. As protein: CASSLDRLAGGEQYF. This rearrangement joins TRBV7-2 to TRBJ2-7; 13 bases fit TRBD2. Per the germline V gene, CDR1 is SGHTA and CDR2 is FQGNSA. Germline trimming cut 3 bases from V and 6 bases from J; bases unmatched to any gene: 5. This CDR3 has 15 residues.

The CDR3 spells CASGPTSGQPTDTQYF. CDR3 sequence (DNA): TGTGCTAGTGGTCCGACCAGCGGGCAGCCCACAGATACGCAGTATTTT. The genes are TRBV12-5 and TRBJ2-3, with D possibly matching TRBD2 (6 bases). Between the trimmed V and J ends, which lost 5 bases and 2 bases, there was a span of 17 bases. Per germline, CDR1 LGHNT and CDR2 FRNRAP. The CDR3 length is 16 residues.

This clone was seen only a few times. The J gene is TRBJ1-2, the V gene TRBV7-2, with D unclear. Germline V gives CDR1 SGHTA, CDR2 FQGNSA. V lost 4 bases and J 1 base, leaving 10 bases between the germline ends. The CDR3 totals 14 residues. The CDR3 protein is CASSSGRINYGYTF. CDR3 DNA: TGTGCCAGCAGCTCCGGGAGGATTAACTATGGCTACACCTTC.

The chain combines TRBV2 with TRBJ2-1, with TRBD2 identical over 8 bases. Trimming took 3 bases from V and 4 from J; bases not matched to a gene: 5. Germline values: CDR1 SNHLY, CDR2 FYNNEI. The length of the CDR3 is 15 residues. CDR3 DNA: TGTGCCAGCAGTGAGGAGAGCGGGAGTTACAATGAGCAGTTCTTC. Its protein is CASSEESGSYNEQFF.

The chain is built from TRBV4-1 and TRBJ1-2; no clear D. The germline V and J ends were trimmed by 3 bases and 0 bases, with 11 bases remaining between them. Germline-derived CDR1 and CDR2 are MGHRA and YSYEKL. The CDR3 is 15 residues long. This chain's CDR3 is CASSQSFTANYGYTF. In DNA, the CDR3 is TGCGCCAGCAGCCAGTCGTTTACAGCTAACTATGGCTACACCTTC.

The chain recombines TRBV27 with TRBJ2-7; D not certain. The CDR3 has 12 residues. The V end was cut by 11 bases, the J end by 6 bases, with 17 bases between. Germline CDR1 MNHEY, CDR2 SMNVEV (reference sequence). CDR3 protein: CAPPRFVIEQYF. The CDR3 DNA reads as TGTGCCCCCCCCCGGTTCGTTATCGAGCAGTACTTC.

This clone was recorded once. The chain carries TRBV5-6 and TRBJ2-2, with 10 bases matching TRBD1. Germline V gene data show CDR1 as SGHDT and CDR2 as YYEEEE. The CDR3 runs 16 residues. After removal of 4 bases from V and 4 bases from J, the junction contained 7 bases not matched to a gene. CDR3 sequence (DNA): TGTGCCAGCAGCGGGGGACAGGGGCGGGCCACCGGGGAGCTGTTTTTT. It is translated as CASSGGQGRATGELFF.

Only one count was recorded for this clone. The rearrangement joins TRBV7-2 to TRBJ2-3; possibly TRBD2 for D (6 bases). CDR3 length equals 15 residues. Deletions cut 2 bases from V and 5 bases from J, with 14 bases between. Germline lookup yields CDR1 SGHTA and CDR2 FQGNSA. DNA of the CDR3: TGTGCCAGCAGCTTATTCGGGGGTTCTGGAGATACGCAGTATTTT. Its translation is CASSLFGGSGDTQYF.

This clone was counted a single time. The V and J genes are TRBV19 and TRBJ1-3, with 8 bases fitting TRBD1. This CDR3 has 14 amino acids. CDR1 and CDR2 (germline): LNHDA, SQIVND (reference sequence). Germline trimming cut 4 bases from V and 5 bases from J; bases unmatched to any gene: 4. The CDR3 here is CASSTRQGRNTIYF. The CDR3 region has the DNA TGTGCCAGTAGTACACGACAGGGGCGAAACACCATATATTTT.

The chain is built from TRBV11-3 and TRBJ2-3, with D possibly TRBD2 on 5 matching bases. The CDR3 is made up of 13 amino acids. V was clipped by 6 bases and J by 1 base, with 8 bases between them. Looked up from germline, CDR1 is SGHNT and CDR2 is YENEEA. CDR3 DNA sequence: TGTGCCAGCAGGGACGGGGGCACAGATACGCAGTATTTT. Its translation is CASRDGGTDTQYF.

This clone appeared once. The chain combines TRBV11-2 with TRBJ1-2, with D perhaps TRBD1 (6 bases). V lost 6 bases and J 7 bases, leaving 18 bases between the germline ends. This CDR3 is built from 14 residues. The germline V gene has CDR1 SGHAT and CDR2 FQNNGV. The CDR3 DNA sequence: TGTGCCAGCAGGCCGACCGGGGGGGCAAGTGGCTACACCTTC. It translates to CASRPTGGASGYTF.

The chain joins TRBV12-5 to TRBJ2-2; TRBD2 matches at 8 bases. The V and J ends lost 1 base and 5 bases, in that order; junction bases with no gene match: 3. Looked up from germline, CDR1 is LGHNT and CDR2 is FRNRAP. This CDR3 comprises 15 residues. CDR3 nucleotides: TGTGCTAGTGGTTTGGCACTAGCGGTTACCGGGGAGCTGTTTTTT. Amino acids: CASGLALAVTGELFF.

V is TRBV30 and J is TRBJ2-3; D is unclear. The CDR3 loop spans 14 amino acids. Per germline, CDR1 GTSNPN and CDR2 SVGIG (reference sequence). With 7 bases removed from V and 5 bases from J, the gap between germline ends came to 19 bases. CDR3 region: CASNLVVGQDTQYF. The CDR3 region has the DNA TGTGCCTCTAACCTCGTGGTGGGCCAAGATACGCAGTATTTT.

V and J are TRBV19 and TRBJ1-1; D possibly corresponds to TRBD1 (5 bases). The CDR3 is made up of 13 amino acids. The germline V gene encodes CDR1 LNHDA and CDR2 SQIVND (reference sequence). V lost 7 bases and J lost 1, with 10 bases in between. CDR3 sequence: CASTFQGNTEAFF. The CDR3 bases are TGTGCCAGTACCTTTCAGGGGAACACTGAAGCTTTCTTT.

The chain uses TRBV30 and TRBJ2-7; TRBD2 matches at 7 bases. V trimming: 2 bases; J trimming: 2 bases; junction bases outside the gene matches: 9. Germline assignment: CDR1 GTSNPN and CDR2 SVGIG (reference sequence). The CDR3 covers 15 residues. The CDR3 DNA reads TGTGCCTGGAGTCAACCAGCGGGGCTTGCCTACGAGCAGTACTTC. This sequence encodes CAWSQPAGLAYEQYF.

The chain uses TRBV9 and TRBJ2-1; 8 bases agree with TRBD2. Trimming cost V 3 bases and J 0 bases; bases outside gene matches: 2. The CDR3 sequence is 15 residues long. Germline V lookup: CDR1 SGDLS, CDR2 YYNGEE. CDR3 protein: CASSGGTSSYNEQFF. CDR3 in DNA: TGTGCCAGCAGCGGCGGGACTAGCTCCTACAATGAGCAGTTCTTC.

The genes are TRBV19 and TRBJ2-3; 11 nucleotides line up with TRBD2. V lost 5 bases and J lost 2; bases outside the gene matches: 6. Germline-derived CDR1 and CDR2 are LNHDA and SQIVND (reference sequence). The CDR3 has 16 amino acids. CDR3 amino acids: CASSQLAGGVTDTQYF. In DNA form, the CDR3 reads TGTGCCAGTAGTCAATTAGCGGGGGGGGTCACAGATACGCAGTATTTT.